A selection of T cell receptor beta chains follows, all from one sample in a study of CD8+CD57+ T cells in acquired aplastic anemia. TCRdb re-derived calls from the reads in MiXCR, one entry per CDR3 protein. The data contain roughly 63,000 distinct CDR3 sequences, roughly 50% of them singletons. Material for sequencing was sorted CD4+, CD8+, or CD8+CD57+ T cells (not recorded which) from PBMCs. The receptors stem from a human donor in good health, serving as a control. Each CDR3 is given with its conserved first and last residue. D genes are given only for firm matches. Size is omitted from some rows. Given values are once, few, many or a class for expanded clones.

TRBD1,TRBV7-6,NA,TRBJ2-5,CASSLGGTGGFQETQYF,TGTGCCAGCAGCTTAGGGGGGACAGGGGGCTTCCAAGAGACCCAGTACTTC
NA,TRBV29-1,NA,TRBJ2-1,CSVAGRPEQFF,TGCAGCGTTGCGGGGCGTCCTGAGCAGTTCTTC
TRBD1,TRBV20-1,medium-sized,TRBJ2-5,CSASSGQGQETQYF,TGCAGTGCTAGCTCGGGACAGGGTCAAGAGACCCAGTACTTC
TRBD1,TRBV11-2,NA,TRBJ1-5,CASSPGTGSRSNQPQHF,TGTGCCAGCAGCCCCGGGACAGGGTCGAGGAGCAATCAGCCCCAGCATTTT
NA,TRBV2,NA,TRBJ1-1,CADTAGEKTEAFF,TGTGCCGATACCGCCGGGGAGAAGACTGAAGCTTTCTTT
TRBD1,TRBV9,many,TRBJ1-2,CASSVGTGGGYTF,TGTGCCAGCAGCGTTGGGACAGGGGGTGGCTACACCTTC
NA,TRBV12-3/TRBV12-4,NA,TRBJ1-2,CASRTQGGGYTF,TGTGCCAGCAGGACACAGGGAGGTGGCTACACCTTC
NA,TRBV20-1,many,TRBJ2-3,CSAVDLKGTDTQYF,TGCAGTGCTGTGGACCTGAAGGGCACAGATACGCAGTATTTT
NA,TRBV5-6,few,TRBJ2-7,CASSFGTGGLGEQYF,TGTGCCAGCAGCTTCGGCACAGGAGGCTTAGGCGAGCAGTACTTC
NA,TRBV16,many,TRBJ1-5,CASSQGGQFSNQPQHF,TGTGCCAGCAGCCAAGGAGGACAGTTTAGCAATCAGCCCCAGCATTTT
NA,TRBV5-1,NA,TRBJ2-3,CASSQGPRNEVDTQYF,TGCGCCAGCAGCCAGGGACCCCGGAACGAGGTTGATACGCAGTATTTT
TRBD2,TRBV10-3,NA,TRBJ2-4,CAITQGLAENIQYF,TGTGCCATCACCCAGGGACTAGCGGAAAACATTCAGTACTTC
NA,TRBV7-3,many,TRBJ2-1,CASSFVQHDEQFF,TGTGCCAGCAGCTTCGTTCAGCACGATGAGCAGTTCTTC
NA,TRBV20-1,medium-sized,TRBJ1-2,CSARDGYTF,TGCAGTGCTAGAGATGGCTACACCTTC
NA,TRBV25-1,NA,TRBJ1-5,CASSVYGRYNQPQHF,TGTGCCAGCAGTGTATACGGGCGGTATAATCAGCCCCAGCATTTT
NA,TRBV7-9,many,TRBJ2-1,CASSLALSQGEPEQFF,TGTGCCAGCAGCTTAGCGCTCAGCCAGGGAGAGCCAGAACAGTTCTTC
NA,TRBV25-1,many,TRBJ2-7,CASSGRYATESTYEQYF,TGTGCCAGCAGTGGGCGCTACGCGACAGAGAGTACCTACGAGCAGTACTTC